A selection of T cell receptor beta chains follows, all from one sample in a study of cytotoxic CD8 clonotypes in ibrutinib-treated CLL. This table comes from immunoSEQ multiplex PCR, and its TCRdb copy is limited to in-frame clones, with some not included. This table holds about 140,000 clones, approximately 75% found once. The sequencing used PBMCs, collected after 12 months of ibrutinib treatment. The receptor source for this set is a human donor with chronic lymphocytic leukemia. CDR3s include the opening cysteine and the closing phenylalanine or tryptophan. Clone sizes are given selectively: once, few, many, or a class where the clone is expanded.

NA TRBV10-3 CAISESIPGLITDTQYF
few TRBV2 CASSARQGAPEAFF
NA TRBV4-3 CASSPTSGYTDTQYF
NA TRBV27 CASSVFWGDEQYF
once TRBV7-2 CASSLGASSYEQYF
NA TRBV19 CASTPDRAIGNTIYF
NA TRBV7-9 CASSLTQGWFRSTDTQYF
NA TRBV30 CAWSQGASTDTQYF
NA TRBV7-2 CASSSSGGDTDTQYF
NA TRBV11-3 CASSLDWGSGYTF
NA TRBV28 CASSFSGGAYGYTF
few TRBV11-3 CASSPSSRFMTEETQYF
once TRBV5-6 CASSTLDRRDQPQHF
NA TRBV19 CASRAWAGDPYEQYF
few TRBV6-5 CASMTSYEQYF
few TRBV5-1 CASSLVQDATNEKLFF
NA TRBV27 CASRVTIIASEQYF
once TRBV7-2 CASSPDRQSYNEQFF
NA TRBV28 CASSPHGSSYEQYF
NA TRBV19 CASSTTGVSTDTQYF
NA TRBV9 CASTTIPSESTGELFF
NA TRBV5-8 CASSLAGGLAGASTDTQYF
many TRBV7-9 CASSLGVSGSYGYTF
few TRBV7-9 CASSLDGRGVGYGYTF
few TRBV7-2 CASNLQGYGYTF
few TRBV9 CASSVGGPPGGLSYGYTF
NA TRBV18 CASSSGQGVTPLHF
NA TRBV5-1 CASSSDTGSLTGELFF
NA TRBV9 CASSVDLAVSSYEQYF
NA TRBV25-1 CASSDIPYNSPLHF
NA TRBV7-9 CASSSPAQGDTGELFF